The 7 T cell receptor beta chains presented below share a single source sample, sequenced in a study of response to subunit inactivated influenza vaccine. Via MiXCR, TCRdb re-called the RT-PCR reads, giving one row per CDR3 protein. Of around 750,000 distinct CDR3 sequences in the sample, less than 25% are singletons; the top ten hold around 9.6%. Sequencing was performed on PBMCs from blood, taken more than 4 days after vaccination. These receptors were obtained from a man aged 45-65 years who received an inactivated influenza vaccine.

This clonotype was seen a few times. The chain carries TRBV20-1 and TRBJ1-2; D might be TRBD1 (5 bases). The germline CDR1 and CDR2 sequences are DFQATT and SNEGSKA (reference sequence). The CDR3 is made up of 11 amino acids. Trimming stripped 4 bases from V and 4 bases from J, with 7 bases between. CDR3 sequence: CSATGTYGYTF. CDR3 DNA: TGCAGTGCTACCGGGACCTATGGCTACACCTTC.

The chain recombines TRBV7-2 with TRBJ1-5, with a possible D match to TRBD1 (5 bases). The CDR3 is 13 residues long. Germline CDR1 is SGHTA and CDR2 is FQGNSA. Trimming shortened V by 8 bases and J by 7 bases, and 15 bases separated the two germline ends. The CDR3 sequence: CASATGGSQPQHF. DNA for the CDR3: TGTGCCAGCGCGACGGGGGGGAGCCAGCCCCAGCATTTT.

The V call is TRBV6-1, the J call TRBJ2-1; TRBD2 aligns across 12 bases. The CDR3 consists of 14 residues. Germline CDR1 and CDR2: MNHNS and SASEGT. V lost 6 bases, J lost 10 bases, and 7 bases stayed unmatched. The CDR3 sequence: CASRTSGRSNEQFF. CDR3 nucleotides: TGTGCCAGCAGGACTAGCGGGAGAAGTAACGAGCAGTTCTTC.

This clonotype showed up just a few times. The chain recombines TRBV2 with TRBJ1-2; D gene uncertain. Germline lookup yields CDR1 SNHLY and CDR2 FYNNEI. Trimming removed 6 bases at V and 3 bases at J, with 11 bases between. The CDR3 is 13 residues long. CDR3: CASRATSYYGYTF. The CDR3 region has the DNA TGTGCCAGCAGAGCGACAAGTTACTATGGCTACACCTTC.

The chain's CDR3 is CASSLLVSGGRADTQYF. The CDR3 DNA reads TGTGCCAGCAGCCTGTTAGTCAGCGGGGGACGGGCGGATACGCAGTATTTT. This rearrangement joins TRBV7-8 to TRBJ2-3; 8 nucleotides match TRBD2. This CDR3 is 17 amino acids long. The V and J ends lost 5 bases and 6 bases, in that order; junction bases with no gene match: 16. Germline CDR1 is SGHVS and CDR2 is FQNEAQ.

This chain joins TRBV12-3 or TRBV12-4 and TRBJ1-1; D call uncertain. The ends were cut back, 7 bases at V and 1 base at J, with 10 bases in the middle. The CDR3 length is 13 residues. The CDR3 nucleotides read TGTGCCAGCAAGGCGAAGGCGAACACTGAAGCTTTCTTT. As protein: CASKAKANTEAFF.

This clonotype has just a few counts. This chain links TRBV28 with TRBJ2-7, with unresolved D. The CDR3 contains 12 residues. Looked up from germline, CDR1 is MDHEN and CDR2 is SYDVKM. V was shortened by 5 bases and J by 2 bases, with 7 bases between the two germline ends. The CDR3 reads CASSLPPYEQYF. In nucleotides, the CDR3 is TGTGCCAGCAGTCTCCCCCCCTACGAGCAGTACTTC.